This is a list of T cell receptor beta chains from one sample in a study of OX40 agonist ivuxolimab in advanced cancers. Here immunoSEQ multiplex PCR was the method, and the copy in TCRdb shows in-frame clones only, minus some. This sample has roughly 48,000 clones, with roughly 82% found just once. The specimen comprised CD4+ or CD8+ T cells sorted from blood, sampled in a trial of the OX40 agonist ivuxolimab. The receptors stem from an adult with an advanced solid tumor such as melanoma, head and neck, liver or kidney cancer. CDR3s include the opening cysteine and the closing phenylalanine or tryptophan. Each record gives: clone size, V gene, J gene, D gene, CDR3 protein, CDR3 DNA. D genes are given only for firm matches. Expanded clones are given a class, and other clones once, few, many or no size at all.

size: -; V: TRBV4-1; J: TRBJ2-4; D: -; CDR3: CASSQEHGILRDKAKNIQYF; DNA: TGCGCCAGCAGCCAAGAACACGGCATCCTGCGGGATAAAGCCAAAAACATTCAGTACTTC
size: few; V: TRBV6-1; J: TRBJ2-7; D: TRBD2; CDR3: CASRGGQAGVYEQYF; DNA: TGTGCCAGCAGGGGGGGTCAAGCGGGAGTCTACGAGCAGTACTTC
size: -; V: TRBV6-4; J: TRBJ2-1; D: -; CDR3: CASSPRALEQKGQFF; DNA: TGTGCCAGCAGTCCCCGGGCCCTTGAGCAAAAAGGGCAGTTCTTC
size: -; V: TRBV5-1; J: TRBJ1-4; D: -; CDR3: CASSFVAGPNEKLFF; DNA: TGCGCCAGCAGCTTCGTTGCTGGTCCTAATGAAAAACTGTTTTTT
size: -; V: TRBV19; J: TRBJ2-7; D: TRBD2; CDR3: CASSISFGTSGRWGTYEQYF; DNA: TGTGCCAGTAGTATAAGTTTTGGGACTAGCGGGAGATGGGGAACCTACGAGCAGTACTTC
size: -; V: TRBV19; J: TRBJ2-7; D: TRBD2; CDR3: CASSIQTSGGLYEQYF; DNA: TGTGCCAGTAGTATCCAGACTAGCGGGGGCCTCTACGAGCAGTACTTC
size: -; V: TRBV6-4; J: TRBJ1-4; D: TRBD1; CDR3: CARTGDGTTNEKLFF; DNA: TGTGCCAGAACAGGGGATGGGACTACTAATGAAAAACTGTTTTTT
size: once; V: TRBV6-1; J: TRBJ1-6; D: -; CDR3: CASSTRGFANSPLHF; DNA: TGTGCCAGCAGCACCCGGGGGTTCGCTAATTCACCCCTCCACTTT
size: few; V: TRBV7-9; J: TRBJ1-1; D: -; CDR3: CASSRGIGNTEAFF; DNA: TGTGCCAGCAGCCGGGGGATAGGGAACACTGAAGCTTTCTTT
size: -; V: TRBV2; J: TRBJ1-5; D: -; CDR3: CASSAQGAGQPQHF; DNA: TGTGCCAGCAGTGCACAGGGTGCGGGTCAGCCCCAGCATTTT
size: -; V: TRBV2; J: TRBJ2-6; D: -; CDR3: CASEEVHPSANVLTF; DNA: TGTGCCAGCGAGGAGGTCCATCCATCAGCCAACGTCCTGACTTTC
size: few; V: TRBV27; J: TRBJ1-1; D: -; CDR3: CASSHGGTEAFF; DNA: TGTGCCAGCAGTCACGGGGGGACTGAAGCTTTCTTT
size: -; V: TRBV6-5; J: TRBJ1-3; D: -; CDR3: CASRPGGAGNTIYF; DNA: TGTGCCAGCAGGCCCGGGGGGGCTGGAAACACCATATATTTT
size: few; V: TRBV7-3; J: TRBJ1-2; D: -; CDR3: CASSSRTGYGYTF; DNA: TGTGCCAGCAGCTCTAGGACGGGCTATGGCTACACCTTC
size: -; V: TRBV19; J: TRBJ1-1; D: -; CDR3: CASTQESGSVTEAFF; DNA: TGTGCCAGTACCCAAGAGAGCGGGAGTGTCACTGAAGCTTTCTTT
size: -; V: TRBV6-6; J: TRBJ1-4; D: -; CDR3: CASSYSSGSNEKLFF; DNA: TGTGCCAGCAGTTACTCGTCAGGGTCTAATGAAAAACTGTTTTTT
size: few; V: TRBV11-3; J: TRBJ2-7; D: -; CDR3: CASSRGPSYEQYF; DNA: TGTGCCAGCAGCCGTGGACCCAGCTACGAGCAGTACTTC
size: few; V: TRBV16; J: TRBJ1-5; D: -; CDR3: CASSQLVGLSNQPQHF; DNA: TGTGCCAGCAGCCAATTGGTAGGGCTTAGCAATCAGCCCCAGCATTTT
size: few; V: TRBV29-1; J: TRBJ2-7; D: -; CDR3: CSATREAYEQYF; DNA: TGCAGCGCAACTAGGGAAGCCTACGAGCAGTACTTC
size: -; V: TRBV7-9; J: TRBJ2-2; D: TRBD1; CDR3: CASRRWTGETGELFF; DNA: TGTGCCAGCAGGCGATGGACAGGGGAGACCGGGGAGCTGTTTTTT
size: -; V: TRBV5-1; J: TRBJ2-2; D: -; CDR3: CASSLDGRLDTGELFF; DNA: TGCGCCAGCAGCTTGGACGGGCGTTTGGACACCGGGGAGCTGTTTTTT
size: -; V: TRBV6-1; J: TRBJ1-1; D: -; CDR3: CASSARTKGTEAFF; DNA: TGTGCCAGCAGTGCCCGGACCAAAGGCACTGAAGCTTTCTTT
size: -; V: TRBV2; J: TRBJ1-5; D: TRBD1; CDR3: CASSLDRVDQPQHF; DNA: TGTGCCAGCAGTTTAGACAGGGTGGATCAGCCCCAGCATTTT
size: -; V: TRBV28; J: TRBJ1-2; D: -; CDR3: CASRPSGRVNGYTF; DNA: TGTGCCAGCAGACCATCGGGAAGGGTTAATGGCTACACCTTC